Listed below are T cell receptor beta chains from one sample, sequenced in a study of cytomegalovirus exposure and HLA in healthy donors. Clones were sequenced by immunoSEQ multiplex PCR, and TCRdb holds only the in-frame ones, with some missing. The sample lists a few hundred thousand clones; around 79% were seen once. Sample: PBMCs. The receptors were gathered from a man aged 18 to 30 in good health and CMV-seronegative. The CDR3 runs from the conserved cysteine through the conserved F or W. Each record gives: J gene, clone size, V gene, D gene, CDR3 protein, CDR3 DNA. D genes are given only for firm matches. The size field is filled for only some rows; it gives once, few, many or a size class.

>TRBJ2-1|once|TRBV5-5|TRBD1
CASSLNRGGNSFNEQFF
TGTGCCAGCAGCTTAAACAGGGGCGGTAATTCGTTCAATGAGCAGTTCTTC
>TRBJ2-5|-|TRBV28|TRBD1
CASNPTRGWLETQYF
TGTGCCAGCAACCCAACCAGGGGGTGGTTAGAGACCCAGTACTTC
>TRBJ2-1|-|TRBV9|-
CASSLRNWDSYHNEQFF
TGTGCCAGCAGCCTCCGAAACTGGGACTCATACCACAATGAGCAGTTCTTC
>TRBJ2-7|few|TRBV6-5|-
CASSYGGGGSYEQYF
TGTGCCAGCAGTTATGGCGGCGGAGGCTCCTACGAGCAGTACTTC
>TRBJ2-3|few|TRBV5-1|TRBD2
CASSLTGGGADTQYF
TGCGCCAGCAGCTTGACTGGCGGGGGGGCAGATACGCAGTATTTT
>TRBJ2-7|-|TRBV5-4|-
CASSSGDQTYEQYF
TGTGCCAGCAGCTCGGGGGACCAGACCTACGAGCAGTACTTC
>TRBJ2-1|-|TRBV7-2|TRBD2
CASSLALLAGGHNEQFF
TGTGCCAGCAGCTTAGCATTGCTAGCGGGGGGGCACAATGAGCAGTTCTTC
>TRBJ2-7|-|TRBV30|-
CAWSQTGYEQYF
TGTGCCTGGAGCCAGACAGGCTACGAGCAGTACTTC
>TRBJ1-1|few|TRBV25-1|TRBD1
CASSGTGGFGEAFF
TGTGCCAGCAGTGGGACAGGGGGCTTTGGTGAAGCTTTCTTT
>TRBJ2-7|-|TRBV18|-
CASSPSTSYEQYF
TGTGCCAGCTCACCGAGTACTAGCTACGAGCAGTACTTC
>TRBJ2-6|-|TRBV7-6|-
CASSLGGSGANVLTF
TGTGCCAGCAGCTTGGGGGGTTCTGGGGCCAACGTCCTGACTTTC
>TRBJ2-1|-|TRBV5-6|-
CASSFNRYNEQFF
TGTGCCAGCAGCTTCAACAGATACAATGAGCAGTTCTTC
>TRBJ2-5|-|TRBV4-2|TRBD1
CASSPTGGGETQYF
TGTGCCAGCAGCCCTACAGGGGGAGGAGAGACCCAGTACTTC
>TRBJ1-6|-|TRBV9|-
CASAGAIQFAPLHF
TGTGCCAGCGCAGGGGCAATCCAATTCGCACCCCTCCACTTT
>TRBJ2-1|once|TRBV5-6|TRBD1
CASSWGGTGLNEQFF
TGTGCCAGCAGCTGGGGCGGGACAGGGTTAAATGAGCAGTTCTTC
>TRBJ1-1|-|TRBV29-1|TRBD1
CSVEPVTGSTEAFF
TGCAGCGTTGAGCCCGTGACAGGGAGCACTGAAGCCTTCTTT
>TRBJ2-5|-|TRBV4-3|TRBD1
CASSQTPDRVEETQYF
TGCGCCAGCAGCCAGACCCCCGACAGGGTGGAAGAGACCCAGTACTTC
>TRBJ2-7|once|TRBV7-9|TRBD2
CASSFGTSGTYEQYF
TGTGCCAGCAGCTTCGGGACTAGCGGGACCTACGAGCAGTACTTC
>TRBJ1-5|-|TRBV30|-
CAWSVQGNQPQHF
TGTGCCTGGAGTGTCCAGGGTAATCAGCCCCAGCATTTT
>TRBJ2-4|-|TRBV5-1|-
CASSRVGQKNIQYF
TGCGCCAGCAGCCGAGTGGGCCAGAAAAACATTCAGTACTTC